The rows below give T cell receptor beta chains drawn from one sample of a study of blood T cell repertoires in COVID-19. Libraries were prepared by immunoSEQ multiplex PCR; TCRdb keeps only in-frame clonotypes and omits some of them. The table lists 130,000 or so clones, around 87% of them singletons. Specimen: peripheral blood. All receptors come from a man aged 65 to 85 with active COVID-19. CDR3s include the opening cysteine and the closing phenylalanine or tryptophan. Each record gives: D gene, clone size, V gene, J gene, CDR3 protein, CDR3 DNA. The D gene is left open where the match is weak. A row's size may be missing; if present it is once, few, many or a size class.

>.|.|TRBV30|TRBJ1-2
CAWSVGGASYGYTF
TGTGCCTGGAGTGTGGGGGGGGCGTCCTATGGCTACACCTTC
>TRBD2|once|TRBV15|TRBJ2-5
CATSREGLAGEETQYF
TGTGCCACCAGCAGAGAGGGACTAGCGGGAGAAGAGACCCAGTACTTC
>TRBD1|.|TRBV28|TRBJ1-4
CASRGDRGNEKLFF
TGTGCCAGCAGGGGGGACAGGGGTAATGAAAAACTGTTTTTT
>.|.|TRBV10-3|TRBJ2-7
CASGTLSYEQYF
TGTGCCTCCGGGACACTTTCCTACGAGCAGTACTTC
>.|.|TRBV5-8|TRBJ2-1
CASSSLSGSYNEQFF
TGTGCCAGCAGCTCTCTCAGTGGCTCCTACAATGAGCAGTTCTTC
>TRBD2|.|TRBV4-3|TRBJ2-7
CASSQRAGVSWEQYF
TGCGCCAGCAGCCAAAGAGCGGGAGTTTCGTGGGAGCAGTACTTC
>.|.|TRBV5-1|TRBJ1-1
CASSLGAGGPEAFF
TGCGCCAGCAGCTTGGGGGCCGGAGGGCCTGAAGCTTTCTTT
>.|.|TRBV19|TRBJ1-5
CALGGGGQPQHF
TGTGCCCTCGGCGGGGGTGGTCAGCCCCAGCATTTT
>.|.|TRBV9|TRBJ2-5
CASCAGGGGRGETQYF
TGTGCCAGCTGCGCCGGCGGGGGCGGGAGAGGCGAGACCCAGTACTTC
>.|.|TRBV5-1|TRBJ2-2
CASSIGVQGITGELFF
TGCGCCAGCAGCATAGGGGTTCAGGGAATCACCGGGGAGCTGTTTTTT
>.|once|TRBV5-1|TRBJ2-5
CASSPPGDGKETQYF
TGCGCCAGCAGCCCCCCGGGAGACGGCAAAGAGACCCAGTACTTC
>.|.|TRBV6-5|TRBJ1-3
CASSPLAGSGNTIYF
TGTGCCAGCAGTCCCTTGGCAGGCTCTGGAAACACCATATATTTT
>TRBD1|.|TRBV6-2/TRBV6-3|TRBJ1-5
CASSQDREQHF
TGTGCCAGCAGTCAGGACAGGGAACAGCATTTT
>TRBD1|.|TRBV27|TRBJ2-7
CASSFLGTGDLYEQYF
TGTGCCAGCAGTTTCTTAGGGACAGGGGACCTCTACGAGCAGTACTTC
>.|.|TRBV7-8|TRBJ1-5
CASSLIGRGRSSNQPQHF
TGTGCCAGCAGCTTAATAGGCAGGGGACGGTCTAGCAATCAGCCCCAGCATTTT
>TRBD1|.|TRBV27|TRBJ2-7
CASSLEGQGPYEQYF
TGTGCCAGCAGTTTAGAGGGACAGGGGCCCTACGAGCAGTACTTC
>.|.|TRBV9|TRBJ2-2
CASSDRDTLTGELFF
TGTGCCAGCAGCGACCGGGACACCCTCACCGGGGAGCTGTTTTTT
>TRBD1|.|TRBV7-2|TRBJ2-1
CASTLDREDEQFF
TGTGCCAGCACCCTGGACAGGGAAGATGAGCAGTTCTTC
>TRBD1|.|TRBV5-1|TRBJ1-1
CASQQGTNTEAFF
TGCGCCAGCCAACAGGGGACTAACACTGAAGCTTTCTTT
>TRBD2|.|TRBV7-2|TRBJ2-7
CASSSRAGGPGGEQYF
TGTGCCAGCAGCTCCCGGGCGGGAGGCCCCGGTGGGGAGCAGTACTTC
>TRBD1|.|TRBV14|TRBJ1-2
CASSPYGQGVNYGYTF
TGTGCCAGCAGCCCTTACGGACAGGGGGTGAACTATGGCTACACCTTC
>.|.|TRBV3-1/TRBV3-2|TRBJ1-5
CASSLRADNQPQHF
TGTGCCAGCAGCCTGAGGGCTGACAATCAGCCCCAGCATTTT
>.|.|TRBV28|TRBJ1-4
CASGQGNEKLFF
TGTGCCAGCGGCCAGGGTAATGAAAAACTGTTTTTT
>.|.|TRBV9|TRBJ2-1
CASSVGDLGHNEQFF
TGTGCCAGCAGCGTAGGGGACTTAGGGCACAATGAGCAGTTCTTC
>.|.|TRBV7-3|TRBJ2-1
CASSSRGAESEQFF
TGTGCCAGCAGCTCCCGGGGGGCCGAGAGTGAGCAGTTCTTC
>.|.|TRBV12-3/TRBV12-4|TRBJ1-4
CASSKRVEKLFF
TGTGCCAGCAGTAAGAGGGTTGAAAAACTGTTTTTT
>.|.|TRBV5-5|TRBJ1-6
CASSLDGGSPLHF
TGTGCCAGCAGCCTGGACGGGGGATCACCCCTCCACTTT
>.|.|TRBV3-1/TRBV3-2|TRBJ1-4
CASSRRQPRNEKLFF
TGTGCCAGCAGCCGCCGACAGCCGAGAAATGAAAAACTGTTTTTT
>.|.|TRBV4-1|TRBJ1-6
CASSPIYLTGYSPLHF
TGCGCCAGCAGCCCTATCTACTTGACTGGATATTCACCCCTCCACTTT
>TRBD2|.|TRBV25-1|TRBJ2-1
CASSVTAGTSGWREQFF
TGTGCCAGCAGTGTTACAGCCGGGACTAGCGGGTGGCGTGAGCAGTTCTTC
>TRBD1|.|TRBV6-6|TRBJ1-1
CASSRRDRANTEAFF
TGTGCCAGCAGCCGCCGCGACAGGGCAAACACTGAAGCTTTCTTT
>.|.|TRBV28|TRBJ2-7
CASSFWATYEQYF
TGTGCCAGCAGTTTCTGGGCAACCTACGAGCAGTACTTC
>.|.|TRBV11-3|TRBJ2-2
CASSSERAVGELFF
TGTGCCAGCAGCTCAGAGAGGGCGGTCGGGGAGCTGTTTTTT
>.|.|TRBV18|TRBJ2-1
CASSPPDGQPLREQFF
TGTGCCAGCTCACCACCTGATGGACAGCCCCTACGGGAGCAGTTCTTC
>TRBD2|.|TRBV7-9|TRBJ2-7
CASSSTSGSSYEQYF
TGTGCCAGCAGCTCGACTAGCGGGAGCTCCTACGAGCAGTACTTC
>TRBD2|.|TRBV28|TRBJ2-1
CASSSPTSGRRNEQFF
TGTGCCAGCAGTTCTCCGACTAGCGGGAGGAGGAATGAGCAGTTCTTC
>.|few|TRBV21-1|TRBJ2-1
CASTLLDPGLDGEGGRNEQFF
TGTGCCAGCACCCTACTCGATCCGGGACTAGACGGGGAGGGAGGGAGGAATGAGCAGTTCTTC
>.|.|TRBV6-1|TRBJ2-7
CASSEAEGYEQYF
TGTGCCAGCAGTGAAGCGGAGGGCTACGAGCAGTACTTC
>.|.|TRBV3-1/TRBV3-2|TRBJ1-3
CASSQDFRSGNTIYF
TGTGCCAGCAGCCAAGATTTTCGCTCTGGAAACACCATATATTTT
>.|.|TRBV16|TRBJ1-3
CASSPPGTSIGNTIYF
TGTGCCAGCAGTCCACCCGGGACATCAATTGGAAACACCATATATTTT
>TRBD2|.|TRBV7-3|TRBJ2-2
CASSPWGSGRTGELFF
TGTGCCAGCAGCCCCTGGGGTAGCGGGAGGACCGGGGAGCTGTTTTTT
>.|.|TRBV4-1|TRBJ2-7
CASRPYGEGTYEQYF
TGCGCCAGCAGGCCCTATGGCGAGGGCACCTACGAGCAGTACTTC
>.|.|TRBV6-2/TRBV6-3|TRBJ2-7
CASSPGGSSYEQYF
TGTGCCAGCAGCCCAGGCGGAAGCTCCTACGAGCAGTACTTC
>TRBD1|.|TRBV3-1/TRBV3-2|TRBJ1-1
CASSQGGTGTPEAFF
TGTGCCAGCAGCCAAGGAGGGACAGGGACTCCTGAAGCTTTCTTT
>.|.|TRBV7-2|TRBJ1-1
CASSFLQGSEAFF
TGTGCCAGCAGCTTCCTACAGGGCTCTGAAGCTTTCTTT
>.|.|TRBV9|TRBJ2-1
CASSVGQAYNEQFF
TGTGCCAGCAGCGTAGGGCAGGCCTACAATGAGCAGTTCTTC
>TRBD1|.|TRBV30|TRBJ2-7
CAVEFPGQGAWEQYF
TGTGCCGTAGAATTCCCGGGACAGGGGGCTTGGGAGCAGTACTTC
>.|once|TRBV2|TRBJ1-5
CASSGTVNQPQHF
TGTGCCAGCAGTGGGACAGTAAATCAGCCCCAGCATTTT
>TRBD1|.|TRBV28|TRBJ2-3
CASSQEWTGGADTQYF
TGTGCCAGCAGTCAAGAGTGGACAGGGGGGGCAGATACGCAGTATTTT
>TRBD1|few|TRBV5-5|TRBJ2-5
CASSGIDRGRQETQYF
TGTGCCAGCAGCGGCATAGACAGGGGGCGCCAAGAGACCCAGTACTTC
>TRBD1|.|TRBV9|TRBJ1-2
CASSVGRTGEYYGYTF
TGTGCCAGCAGCGTAGGGCGGACAGGGGAGTACTATGGCTACACCTTC
>TRBD1|.|TRBV9|TRBJ2-7
CASSSGTAFSYEQYF
TGTGCCAGCAGCTCCGGGACAGCCTTTTCCTACGAGCAGTACTTC
>.|.|TRBV18|TRBJ2-1
CASSPRNEQFF
TGTGCCAGCTCACCGAGGAATGAGCAGTTCTTC
>TRBD2|.|TRBV6-5|TRBJ2-3
CASQELAGGGDTQYF
TGTGCCAGCCAAGAACTAGCGGGAGGGGGAGATACGCAGTATTTT
>TRBD1|.|TRBV15|TRBJ1-1
CATSRDHSGQGGSEAFF
TGTGCCACCAGCAGAGATCACTCCGGACAGGGGGGCTCTGAAGCTTTCTTT
>TRBD1|once|TRBV11-2|TRBJ1-1
CASSLLLTGGGTEAFF
TGTGCCAGCAGCTTACTTCTGACAGGGGGTGGAACTGAAGCTTTCTTT
>.|.|TRBV6-1|TRBJ2-3
CASSDGGSVTDTQYF
TGTGCCAGCAGTGACGGAGGGTCAGTCACAGATACGCAGTATTTT
>.|.|TRBV14|TRBJ2-7
CASSRRGGAYEQYF
TGTGCCAGCAGCCGTCGAGGTGGAGCCTACGAGCAGTACTTC
>TRBD1|.|TRBV28|TRBJ1-5
CASSFLGTDYQPQHF
TGTGCCAGCAGTTTTTTGGGGACAGACTATCAGCCCCAGCATTTT
>.|.|TRBV7-2|TRBJ2-7
CASSILGAGAREQYF
TGTGCCAGCAGTATTCTCGGGGCGGGGGCGCGGGAGCAGTACTTC